This TCR beta chain was documented in a study of T-cell reconstitution after alpha-beta-depleted transplantation in children. Unique molecular identifiers featured in how the TCRbeta library was prepared. TCRdb itself ran the PCR reads through MiXCR, one entry per CDR3 protein. The table includes 200,000 to 250,000 distinct CDR3 sequences, roughly 9% detected once. CDR3 length: 15 residues. Germline CDR1 reads SGHAT; CDR2 reads FQNNGV. Trimming cost V 0 bases and J 6 bases, with 11 bases left between them. Sequencing was performed on PBMCs from the stem cell graft donor, taken from the stem cell graft. This clonotype originated in a human donor who donated a stem cell graft to a child with acute lymphoblastic leukemia. The genes are TRBV11-2 and TRBJ2-2; perhaps TRBD2 as D (5 bases). CDR3 DNA sequence: TGTGCCAGCAGCTTAGAAATCTGGGGAGCCGGGGAGCTGTTTTTT. Amino acid sequence: CASSLEIWGAGELFF.